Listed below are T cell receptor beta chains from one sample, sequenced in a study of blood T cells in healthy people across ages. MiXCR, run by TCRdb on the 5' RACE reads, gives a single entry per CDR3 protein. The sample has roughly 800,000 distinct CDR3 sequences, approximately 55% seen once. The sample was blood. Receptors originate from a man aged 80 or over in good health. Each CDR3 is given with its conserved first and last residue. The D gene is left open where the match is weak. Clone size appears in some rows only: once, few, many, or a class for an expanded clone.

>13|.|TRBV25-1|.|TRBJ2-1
TGTGCCAGCAGTGAATTTAGCTTCCATGAGCAGTTCTTC
CASSEFSFHEQFF
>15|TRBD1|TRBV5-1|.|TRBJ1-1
TGCGCCAGCAGCTTTTCAGGGGGGGTGAACGCTAAAGCTTTCTTT
CASSFSGGVNAKAFF
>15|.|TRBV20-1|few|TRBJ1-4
TGCAGTGCTAGGCCCGGAGGTAGGAACGAAGAAAAACTGTTTTTT
CSARPGGRNEEKLFF
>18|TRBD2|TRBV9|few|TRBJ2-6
TGTGCCAGCAGCGTAGCGGGACTAGCGGGAACTGGGGCCAACGTCCTGACTTTC
CASSVAGLAGTGANVLTF
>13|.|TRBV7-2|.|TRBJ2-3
TGTGCCAGCAGCTTCCGTCCCACAGATACGCAGTATTTT
CASSFRPTDTQYF
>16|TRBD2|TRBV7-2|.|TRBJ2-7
TGTGCCAGCAGCCGCCGGGAAGGTAGCGGGATCAACGAGCAGTACTTC
CASSRREGSGINEQYF
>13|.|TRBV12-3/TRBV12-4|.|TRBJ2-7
TGTGCCAGCAGTTCACTAGCAACCTACGAGCAGTACTTC
CASSSLATYEQYF
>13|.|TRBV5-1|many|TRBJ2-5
TGTGCCAGCAGCTTAGTGGGCCAAGAGACCCAGTACTTC
CASSLVGQETQYF
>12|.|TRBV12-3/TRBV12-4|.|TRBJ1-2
TGTGCCAGCAGTCAGGCCAGTGATGGCTACACCTTC
CASSQASDGYTF
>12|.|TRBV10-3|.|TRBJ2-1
TGTGCCTTATTTAGCTCCTACAATGAGCAGTTCTTC
CALFSSYNEQFF
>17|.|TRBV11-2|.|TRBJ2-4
TGTGCCAGCAGCTTAGATAGAGGGTTGGGGGCCAAAAACATTCAGTACTTC
CASSLDRGLGAKNIQYF
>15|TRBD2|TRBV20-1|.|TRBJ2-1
TGCAGTGCTAGTTTGATAAGCGGGGCCTACAATGAGCAGTTCTTC
CSASLISGAYNEQFF
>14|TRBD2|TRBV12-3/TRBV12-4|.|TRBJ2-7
TGTGCCAGCAGGGAGAGGGAGGGAACCTACGAGCAGTACTTC
CASREREGTYEQYF
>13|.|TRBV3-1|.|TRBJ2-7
TGTGCCAGCAGCCATAGACTACCAAACGAGCAGTACTTC
CASSHRLPNEQYF
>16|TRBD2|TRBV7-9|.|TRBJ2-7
TGTGCCAGCAGCTTAGCTTTGCAGCGGGAGGTCTACGAGCAGTACTTC
CASSLALQREVYEQYF
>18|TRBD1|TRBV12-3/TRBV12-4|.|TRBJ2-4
TGTGCCAGCAGTTTATTCGGCCATCAGGGGGCGCCGGAAAACATTCAGTACTTC
CASSLFGHQGAPENIQYF
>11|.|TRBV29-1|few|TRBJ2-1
TGCAGCGTCGTACACCACAATGAGCAGTTCTTC
CSVVHHNEQFF
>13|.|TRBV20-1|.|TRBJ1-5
TGCAGTGCTAAACAGGGACTCAATCAGCCCCAGCATTTT
CSAKQGLNQPQHF
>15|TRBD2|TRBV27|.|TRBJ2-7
TGTGCCAGCAGTGAGGGGACTAGCGGCAAATACGAGCAGTACTTC
CASSEGTSGKYEQYF
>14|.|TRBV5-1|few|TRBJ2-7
TGCGCCAGCAGCCCGCCCGGGACCCCCTCCGAGCAGTACTTC
CASSPPGTPSEQYF
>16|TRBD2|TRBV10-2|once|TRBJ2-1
TGCGCCAGCAGTGAGTCGGCGGGAGGGTACTCGGGTAAGCAGTTCTTC
CASSESAGGYSGKQFF
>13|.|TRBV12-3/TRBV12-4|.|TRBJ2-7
TGTGCCAGCAGCATCGACTCGGGAAACGAGCAGTACTTC
CASSIDSGNEQYF
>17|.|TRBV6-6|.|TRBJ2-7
TGTGCCAGCAGTTACTCGAATAGACTCCTGAGCTCCTACGAGCAGTACTTC
CASSYSNRLLSSYEQYF
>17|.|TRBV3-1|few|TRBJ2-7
TGTGCCAGCAGCCAAGATGGGGCAGGGGCAGGCTCCTACGAGCAGTACTTC
CASSQDGAGAGSYEQYF
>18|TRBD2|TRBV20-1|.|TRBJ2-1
TGCAGTGCTAGAGATCTAGCGGGAGCCCTTAACTCCTACGATGAGCAGTTCTTC
CSARDLAGALNSYDEQFF
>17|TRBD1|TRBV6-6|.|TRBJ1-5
TGTGCCAGCAACACGGACAGGACACAATATAGCAATCAGCCCCAGCATTTT
CASNTDRTQYSNQPQHF
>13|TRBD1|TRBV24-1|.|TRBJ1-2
TGTGCCACCAGAACAGGGACAGGGGATGGCTACACCTTC
CATRTGTGDGYTF
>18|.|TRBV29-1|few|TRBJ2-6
TGCAGCGTGTCCCCCGGGACCTCCCCTTCCTCTGGGGCCAACGTCCTGACTTTC
CSVSPGTSPSSGANVLTF
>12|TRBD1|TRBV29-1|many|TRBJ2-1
TGCAGCGTAGAGGACAGGGGTAATGAGCAGTTCTTC
CSVEDRGNEQFF
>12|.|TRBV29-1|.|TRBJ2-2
TGCAGCGTTGTATCGGGGACCGGGGAGCTGTTTTTT
CSVVSGTGELFF
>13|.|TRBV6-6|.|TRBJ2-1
TGTGCCAGCAGTTCCCCATCCGTTCAGGTGCAGTTCTTC
CASSSPSVQVQFF
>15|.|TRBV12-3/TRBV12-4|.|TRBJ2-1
TGTGCCAGCAGCCAACCGGGACGCATCTACAATGAGCAGTTCTTC
CASSQPGRIYNEQFF
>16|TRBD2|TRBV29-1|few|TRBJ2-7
TGCAGCGTTGAAGGAGTTAGCGGGACCCTCTCCTACGAGCAGTACTTC
CSVEGVSGTLSYEQYF